This TCR beta chain is from a study of blood T cell repertoires in COVID-19. The overall study: Donors in the United States, Italy and Spain gave samples during acute or convalescent COVID-19.

Original processing methods: Using reference gene primer amplification, nucleated cell counts were estimated. Method: immunoSEQ multiplex PCR; TCRdb's copy keeps in-frame clones and lacks some. V, J and clone size reflect that table, while D and trimming were determined from the DNA. This sample has fewer than 150,000 clones, with more than 80% found just once. Germline CDR1 and CDR2: MNHEY and SVGEGT. The CDR3 contains 16 residues. The V end lost 6 bases, the J end lost 2 bases, and 17 bases lay between the germline ends. The receptor was isolated from a woman in her thirties or forties with acute or convalescent COVID-19. Sequenced input: peripheral blood. This chain links TRBV6-2 or TRBV6-3 with TRBJ2-4, with D perhaps matching TRBD1 (5 bases). CDR3 region: CASSPNRRESKNIQYF. The CDR3 coding sequence is TGTGCCAGCAGCCCAAACCGCAGGGAATCCAAAAACATTCAGTACTTC.